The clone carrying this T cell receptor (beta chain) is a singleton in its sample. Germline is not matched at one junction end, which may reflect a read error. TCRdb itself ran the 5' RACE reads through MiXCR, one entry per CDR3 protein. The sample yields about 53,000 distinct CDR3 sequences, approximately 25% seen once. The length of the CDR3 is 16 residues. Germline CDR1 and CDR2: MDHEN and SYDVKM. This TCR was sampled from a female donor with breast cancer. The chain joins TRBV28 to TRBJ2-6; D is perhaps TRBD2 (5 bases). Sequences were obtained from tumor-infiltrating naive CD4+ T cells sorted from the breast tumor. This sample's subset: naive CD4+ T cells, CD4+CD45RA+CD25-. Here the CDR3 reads CASTHSGFTGANVLTF. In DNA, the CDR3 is TGCGCCAGCACCCACTCGGGATTCACTGGGGCCAACGTCCTGACTTTC.